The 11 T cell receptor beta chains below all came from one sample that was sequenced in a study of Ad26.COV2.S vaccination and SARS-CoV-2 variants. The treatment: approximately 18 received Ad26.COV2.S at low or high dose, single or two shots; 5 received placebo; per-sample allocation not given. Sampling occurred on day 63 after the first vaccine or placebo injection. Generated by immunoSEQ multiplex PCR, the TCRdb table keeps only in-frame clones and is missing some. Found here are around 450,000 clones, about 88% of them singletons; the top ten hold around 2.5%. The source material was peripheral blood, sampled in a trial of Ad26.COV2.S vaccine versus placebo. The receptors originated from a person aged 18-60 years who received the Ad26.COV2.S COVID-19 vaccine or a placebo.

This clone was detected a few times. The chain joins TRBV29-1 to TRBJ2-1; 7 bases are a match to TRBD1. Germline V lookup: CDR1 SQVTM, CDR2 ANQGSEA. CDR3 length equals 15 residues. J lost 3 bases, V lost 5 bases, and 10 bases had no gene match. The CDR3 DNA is TGCAGCGTTAGTAACAGGGGCGCGGACTACAATGAGCAGTTCTTC. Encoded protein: CSVSNRGADYNEQFF.

CDR3 DNA: TGTGCCAGCAGTGAGGTTTTGCCCTCCTACAATGAGCAGTTCTTC. Protein product: CASSEVLPSYNEQFF. This rearrangement joins TRBV2 to TRBJ2-1; D not certain. With 3 bases removed from V and 0 bases from J, the gap between germline ends came to 9 bases. Germline assignment: CDR1 SNHLY and CDR2 FYNNEI. The CDR3 sequence is 15 residues long. Variable domain in full (rest from reference TRBV2 and TRBJ2-1): EPEVTQTPSHQVTQMGQEVILRCVPISNHLYFYWYRQILGQKVEFLVSFYNNEISEKSEIFDDQFSVERPDGSNFTLKIRSTKLEDSAMYFCASSEVLPSYNEQFFGPGTRLTVL.

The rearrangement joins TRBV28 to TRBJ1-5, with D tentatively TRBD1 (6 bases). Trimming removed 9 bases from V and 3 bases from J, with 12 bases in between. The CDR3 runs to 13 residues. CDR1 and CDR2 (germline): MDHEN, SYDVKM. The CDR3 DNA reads TGTGCCAGTAACAGGGTCCTCAATCAGCCCCAGCATTTT. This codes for CASNRVLNQPQHF.

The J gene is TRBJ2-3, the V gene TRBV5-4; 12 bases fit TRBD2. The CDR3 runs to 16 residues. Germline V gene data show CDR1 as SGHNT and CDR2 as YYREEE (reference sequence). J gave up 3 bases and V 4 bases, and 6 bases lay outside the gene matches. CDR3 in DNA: TGTGCCAGCAGCACCCGGACTAGCGGGACTACAGATACGCAGTATTTT. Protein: CASSTRTSGTTDTQYF.

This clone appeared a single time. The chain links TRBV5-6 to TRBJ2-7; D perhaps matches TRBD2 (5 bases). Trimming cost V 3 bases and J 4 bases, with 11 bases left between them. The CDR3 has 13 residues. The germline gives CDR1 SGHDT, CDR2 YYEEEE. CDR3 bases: TGTGCCAGCAGCTGGGGTTGGGAGTACGAGCAGTACTTC. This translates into CASSWGWEYEQYF. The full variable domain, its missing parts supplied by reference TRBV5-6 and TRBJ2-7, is DAGVTQSPTHLIKTRGQQVTLRCSPKSGHDTVSWYQQALGQGPQFIFQYYEEEERQRGNFPDRFSGHQFPNYSSELNVNALLLGDSALYLCASSWGWEYEQYFGPGTRLTVT.

The CDR3 DNA follows: TGTGCCAGCAGGAAGGGCCTGGAGCAGTACGTC. It is translated as CASRKGLEQYV. The chain is built from TRBV27 and TRBJ2-7; D gene ambiguous. From germline, CDR1 is MNHEY and CDR2 SMNVEV (reference sequence). V lost 6 bases, J lost 7 bases, and 10 bases lay in between. This CDR3 region has 11 residues.

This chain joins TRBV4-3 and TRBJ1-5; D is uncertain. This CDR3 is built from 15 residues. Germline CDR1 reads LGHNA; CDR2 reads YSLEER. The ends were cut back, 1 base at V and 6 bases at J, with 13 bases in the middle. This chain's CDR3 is CASSQGHGLRQPQHF. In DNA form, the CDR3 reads TGCGCCAGCAGCCAAGGGCACGGACTTCGTCAGCCCCAGCATTTT.

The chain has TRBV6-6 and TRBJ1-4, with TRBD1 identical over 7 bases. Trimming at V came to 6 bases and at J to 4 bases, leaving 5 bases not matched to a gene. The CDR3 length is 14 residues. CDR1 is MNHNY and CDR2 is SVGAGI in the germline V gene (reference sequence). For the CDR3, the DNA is TGTGCCAGCAGAAGGGGGCTGAATAATGAAAAACTGTTTTTT. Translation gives CASRRGLNNEKLFF.

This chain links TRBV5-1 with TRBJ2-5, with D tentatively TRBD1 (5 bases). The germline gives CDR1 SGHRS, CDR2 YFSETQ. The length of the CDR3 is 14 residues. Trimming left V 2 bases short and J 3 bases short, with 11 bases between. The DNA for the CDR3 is TGCGCCAGCAGCTTAAGCAGGGCCGAAGAGACCCAGTACTTC. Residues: CASSLSRAEETQYF.

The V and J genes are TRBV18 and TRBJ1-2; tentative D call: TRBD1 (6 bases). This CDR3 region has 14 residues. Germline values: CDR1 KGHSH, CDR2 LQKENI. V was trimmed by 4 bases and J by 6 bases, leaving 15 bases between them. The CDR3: CASSRVEGVDGYTF. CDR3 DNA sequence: TGTGCCAGCTCACGGGTCGAGGGGGTGGATGGCTACACCTTC.

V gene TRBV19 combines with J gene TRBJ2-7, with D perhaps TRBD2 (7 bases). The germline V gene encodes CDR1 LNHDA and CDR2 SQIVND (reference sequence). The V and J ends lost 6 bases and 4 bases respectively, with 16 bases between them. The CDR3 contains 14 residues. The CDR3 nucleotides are TGTGCCAGTAGCTCCTGGGGGGGCGTATACGAGCAGTACTTC. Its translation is CASSSWGGVYEQYF. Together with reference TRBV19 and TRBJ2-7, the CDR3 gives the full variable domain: DGGITQSPKYLFRKEGQNVTLSCEQNLNHDAMYWYRQDPGQGLRLIYYSQIVNDFQKGDIAEGYSVSREKKESFPLTVTSAQKNPTAFYLCASSSWGGVYEQYFGPGTRLTVT.